Shown below are 30 T cell receptor beta chains from a single sample sequenced in a study of T cells after yellow fever vaccination. TCRdb re-analysed the 5' RACE reads in MiXCR, keeping a single row per CDR3 protein. The data contain 510,000 or so distinct CDR3 sequences, about a fifth of them singletons. Sequences were derived from PBMCs, sampled 15 days after the yellow fever booster vaccination. These receptors originate from a man between 25 and 39 years old who received the YFV17D yellow fever vaccine.

This chain uses TRBV20-1 with TRBJ2-7, with D unclear. Germline CDR1 and CDR2: DFQATT and SNEGSKA (reference sequence). V was shortened by 0 bases and J by 0 bases, with 3 bases between the two germline ends. The CDR3 totals 12 residues. DNA for the CDR3: TGCAGTGCTAGAGAATACTCCTACGAGCAGTACTTC. Its translation is CSAREYSYEQYF.

A few counts support this clonotype. The genes are TRBV7-2 and TRBJ2-7; TRBD2 matches 9 bases. CDR3 length: 16 amino acids. The germline CDR1 and CDR2 sequences are SGHTA and FQGNSA. With 4 bases clipped from V and 7 bases from J, the junction kept 14 bases outside the gene matches. The CDR3 spells CASSSNPGLAHQEQYF. For the CDR3, the DNA is TGTGCCAGCAGCTCAAATCCGGGACTAGCCCATCAGGAGCAGTACTTC.

This clonotype was detected a few times. The chain combines TRBV27 with TRBJ2-1, with 14 bases that match TRBD2. The CDR3 spans 19 residues. From germline, CDR1 is MNHEY and CDR2 SMNVEV (reference sequence). Trimming at V came to 6 bases and at J to 7 bases, leaving 17 bases not matched to a gene. The CDR3 nucleotides read TGTGCCAGCAGCTCCGGACTAGCGGGAGGACTCCCCTTAACAAATGAGCAGTTCTTC. Protein product: CASSSGLAGGLPLTNEQFF.

The genes are TRBV5-6 and TRBJ2-1, with D possibly TRBD1 on 7 matching bases. From germline, CDR1 is SGHDT and CDR2 YYEEEE. Trimming removed 4 bases at V and 3 bases at J, with 17 bases between. This CDR3 region has 16 residues. CDR3 region: CASSREAGQIYNEQFF. CDR3 in DNA: TGTGCCAGCAGCCGAGAGGCGGGACAGATCTACAATGAGCAGTTCTTC.

The J gene is TRBJ2-4, the V gene TRBV27; D is undetermined. The germline CDR1 and CDR2 sequences are MNHEY and SMNVEV (reference sequence). V lost 5 bases, J lost 0 bases, and 11 bases lay in between. The CDR3 has 15 amino acids. The chain's CDR3 is CASSARNLAKNIQYF. CDR3 DNA sequence: TGTGCCAGCAGTGCCAGAAACCTAGCCAAAAACATTCAGTACTTC.

This clonotype occurred a few times. V usage is TRBV9 and J usage is TRBJ1-4; 8 bases match TRBD1. The CDR3 totals 16 residues. CDR1 SGDLS and CDR2 YYNGEE come from the germline V gene. The ends lost 2 bases at V and 4 bases at J; junction bases unmatched: 7. The CDR3 loop reads CASSVMTGEINEKLFF. CDR3 DNA: TGTGCCAGCAGCGTGATGACAGGGGAAATTAATGAAAAACTGTTTTTT.

At least ten counts were recorded for this clonotype. This chain connects TRBV29-1 to TRBJ2-3; maybe TRBD2 (6 bases). There are 16 residues in the CDR3. Per the germline V gene, CDR1 is SQVTM and CDR2 is ANQGSEA. V was shortened by 5 bases and J by 0 bases, with 18 bases between the two germline ends. Written as DNA, the CDR3 is TGCAGCGTTCCAAGGGAGGCACGAACTAGCACAGATACGCAGTATTTT. Protein sequence: CSVPREARTSTDTQYF.

This clonotype was seen a single time. This chain connects TRBV2 to TRBJ2-7, with D perhaps TRBD2 (7 bases). Germline CDR1 reads SNHLY; CDR2 reads FYNNEI. The CDR3 is 14 residues long. The CDR3 loop reads CAAAQGRAGIEQYF. CDR3 nucleotides: TGTGCAGCTGCCCAGGGGAGGGCTGGGATCGAGCAGTACTTC.

This clonotype showed up many times. V is TRBV20-1 and J is TRBJ2-7; no clear D gene. This CDR3 comprises 10 residues. The germline V and J ends were trimmed by 0 bases and 4 bases, with 1 base remaining between them. CDR1 DFQATT and CDR2 SNEGSKA come from the germline V gene (reference sequence). The CDR3, as DNA: TGCAGTGCTAGAGAGTACGAGCAGTACTTC. This translates into CSAREYEQYF.

In its sample, this clonotype was seen a few times. This chain connects TRBV7-8 to TRBJ2-3; D gene ambiguous. This CDR3 has 15 residues. Per germline, CDR1 SGHVS and CDR2 FQNEAQ. V was clipped by 5 bases and J by 2 bases, with 14 bases between them. The CDR3: CASSPRSRPTDTQYF. The CDR3 DNA is TGTGCCAGCAGCCCTCGTTCCCGGCCCACAGATACGCAGTATTTT.

The CDR3 here is CASSLGLTGGAYEQYF. The CDR3 nucleotides read TGTGCCAGCAGCTTAGGCCTGACAGGGGGGGCCTACGAGCAGTACTTC. V is TRBV7-8 and J is TRBJ2-7, with 9 bases aligning to TRBD1. This CDR3 contains 16 residues. The V and J ends lost 1 base and 2 bases, in that order; junction bases with no gene match: 6. The V gene's germline CDR1 is SGHVS and CDR2 FQNEAQ.

The rearrangement uses TRBV20-1 and TRBJ2-7; TRBD1 aligns across 7 bases. The CDR3 sequence is 13 residues long. Looked up from germline, CDR1 is DFQATT and CDR2 is SNEGSKA (reference sequence). The J segment lost 3 bases and the V segment lost 6 bases, leaving 8 bases of the junction unmatched. The CDR3, as DNA: TGCAGTGCCAGGGGGTTTACCGTCTACGAGCAGTACTTC. This codes for CSARGFTVYEQYF.

This chain joins TRBV7-2 and TRBJ2-1, with a possible D match to TRBD1 (6 bases). The ends were cut back, 1 base at V and 6 bases at J, with 13 bases in the middle. This CDR3 is 15 amino acids long. Germline V lookup: CDR1 SGHTA, CDR2 FQGNSA. The CDR3 nucleotides read TGTGCCAGCAGCTTAGTAGGGGGACGTATCAATGAGCAGTTCTTC. Translating it yields CASSLVGGRINEQFF. Together with reference TRBV7-2 and TRBJ2-1, the CDR3 gives the full variable domain: GAGVSQSPSNKVTEKGKDVELRCDPISGHTALYWYRQSLGQGLEFLIYFQGNSAPDKSGLPSDRFSAERTGGSVSTLTIQRTQQEDSAVYLCASSLVGGRINEQFFGPGTRLTVL.

The chain couples TRBV5-1 to TRBJ2-7; TRBD1 matches at 10 bases. This CDR3 spans 15 amino acids. The ends lost 4 bases at V and 5 bases at J; junction bases unmatched: 9. Germline CDR1 and CDR2: SGHRS and YFSETQ. The DNA for the CDR3 is TGCGCCAGCAGCGTACCGGGACAGGGGTCCAACGAGCAGTACTTC. Translation: CASSVPGQGSNEQYF.

The CDR3 loop is CASSLGARHNSPLHF. In DNA, the CDR3 is TGCGCCAGCAGCCTCGGGGCCCGTCATAATTCACCCCTCCACTTT. The chain recombines TRBV5-1 with TRBJ1-6, with D possibly matching TRBD1 (5 bases). Trimming took off 4 bases at V and 5 bases at J, with 13 bases between the two ends. Per the germline V gene, CDR1 is SGHRS and CDR2 is YFSETQ. This CDR3 has 15 amino acids.

J is TRBJ2-1 and V is TRBV11-2; D may be TRBD1 or TRBD2 (6 bases each). The V and J ends lost 3 bases and 8 bases respectively, with 11 bases between them. CDR3 length equals 13 residues. Germline V gives CDR1 SGHAT, CDR2 FQNNGV. The CDR3 region is CASSFLGGDEQFF. CDR3 bases: TGTGCCAGCAGCTTCTTGGGGGGCGATGAGCAGTTCTTC.

This clonotype came up a few times. This chain links TRBV7-2 with TRBJ2-5, with D uncertain. V was shortened by 5 bases and J by 1 base, with 8 bases between the two germline ends. CDR1 and CDR2 from the germline V gene are SGHTA and FQGNSA. The CDR3 consists of 13 residues. In DNA, the CDR3 is TGTGCCAGCAGCGCCGGCAGCCAAGAGACCCAGTACTTC. Translating it yields CASSAGSQETQYF.

J is TRBJ2-7 and V is TRBV29-1; TRBD2 matches at 7 bases. The J segment lost 1 base and the V segment lost 3 bases, leaving 9 bases of the junction unmatched. In germline, CDR1 is SQVTM, CDR2 ANQGSEA. There are 15 residues in the CDR3. The CDR3 region is CSVDNGASGSYEQYF. Here the CDR3 DNA reads TGCAGCGTTGACAACGGTGCTAGCGGATCCTACGAGCAGTACTTC.

The V call is TRBV12-3 or TRBV12-4, the J call TRBJ2-1; 10 bases agree with TRBD2. With V trimmed by 6 bases and J by 5 bases, 7 bases remained unmatched. The CDR3 is 15 residues long. CDR3 in DNA: TGTGCCAGCAGAAGAAGCGGGAGGGCAAACAATGAGCAGTTCTTC. This codes for CASRRSGRANNEQFF.

This clonotype turned up a few times. This chain links TRBV27 with TRBJ2-7, with TRBD2 identical over 11 bases. The CDR3 is 15 residues long. Germline CDR1 is MNHEY and CDR2 is SMNVEV (reference sequence). Unmatched junction bases numbered 12, after V lost 7 bases and J lost 7 bases. For the CDR3, the DNA is TGTGCCAGCATGATAGCGGGAGGGCCCGTGGGGGAGCAGTACTTC. It encodes CASMIAGGPVGEQYF.

This clonotype showed up just a few times. This sequence joins TRBV7-3 and TRBJ2-2; D might be TRBD1 (6 bases). Trimming took 6 bases from V and 3 from J, leaving 11 bases between them. The V gene's germline CDR1 is SGHTA and CDR2 FQGTGA. There are 14 residues in the CDR3. CDR3 sequence reads: CASREGGYTGELFF. CDR3 sequence (DNA): TGTGCCAGCAGAGAAGGGGGTTACACCGGGGAGCTGTTTTTT.

The J gene is TRBJ2-1, the V gene TRBV7-3; 9 nucleotides align to TRBD2. Germline V gives CDR1 SGHTA, CDR2 FQGTGA. This CDR3 has 14 residues. J lost 10 bases, V lost 3 bases, and 7 bases had no gene match. The CDR3 loop reads CASSFVAGVEEQFF. The CDR3 DNA is TGTGCCAGCAGCTTCGTAGCGGGAGTAGAGGAGCAGTTCTTC.

This clonotype was picked up one time. The chain couples TRBV18 to TRBJ1-6; D perhaps matches TRBD1 (5 bases). The germline V and J ends were trimmed by 3 bases and 4 bases, with 10 bases remaining between them. Germline CDR1 is KGHSH and CDR2 is LQKENI. CDR3 length: 15 amino acids. Written as DNA, the CDR3 is TGTGCCAGCTCACCGGGGACGGATTATAATTCACCCCTCCACTTT. It translates to CASSPGTDYNSPLHF.

This clonotype was observed a handful of times. The rearrangement uses TRBV24-1 and TRBJ2-2; D gene unclear. This CDR3 is 9 amino acids long. V was shortened by 8 bases and J by 7 bases, with 1 base between the two germline ends. Germline V gives CDR1 KGHDR, CDR2 SFDVKD. CDR3 DNA: TGTGCCACCAACGGGGAGCTGTTTTTT. Translation gives CATNGELFF.

The V call is TRBV7-8, the J call TRBJ2-7; D unresolved. The germline V gene encodes CDR1 SGHVS and CDR2 FQNEAQ. The CDR3 spans 15 residues. The V gene lost 1 base and the J gene lost 2 bases, with 12 bases spanning the gap. CDR3 sequence reads: CASSLGSVFPYEQYF. The CDR3 DNA is TGTGCCAGCAGCTTAGGTTCGGTTTTTCCCTACGAGCAGTACTTC.

J is TRBJ2-3 and V is TRBV12-3 or TRBV12-4, with D perhaps matching TRBD2 (6 bases). CDR3 length: 16 residues. V lost 7 bases and J 0 bases, leaving 17 bases between the germline ends. The CDR3 DNA follows: TGTGCCAGCACCGGAGGAGGGATGGCTAGCACAGATACGCAGTATTTT. Amino acids: CASTGGGMASTDTQYF.

This clonotype was counted many times. This sequence joins TRBV27 and TRBJ2-2; the match to TRBD1 covers 7 bases. This CDR3 has 15 residues. Germline values: CDR1 MNHEY, CDR2 SMNVEV (reference sequence). With 4 bases clipped from V and 4 bases from J, the junction kept 6 bases outside the gene matches. Here the CDR3 DNA reads TGTGCCAGCAGTTGGATGAGGGGGCCCACCGGGGAGCTGTTTTTT. Amino acids: CASSWMRGPTGELFF.

V is TRBV20-1 and J is TRBJ2-5, with 10 positions matching TRBD1. This CDR3 is built from 15 residues. The V gene end was trimmed by 6 bases and the J gene end by 4 bases; junction bases not matched to a gene: 11. Germline CDR1 and CDR2: DFQATT and SNEGSKA (reference sequence). CDR3 sequence (DNA): TGCAGTGCCCCACCGACAGGGGGCATCAGAGAGACCCAGTACTTC. Amino acid sequence: CSAPPTGGIRETQYF.

This chain connects TRBV14 to TRBJ2-1, with TRBD2 matching over 10 bases. J lost 4 bases, V lost 3 bases, and 3 bases had no gene match. The V gene's germline CDR1 is SGHDN and CDR2 FVKESK. This CDR3 is 15 amino acids long. Written as DNA, the CDR3 is TGTGCCAGCAGCCATCAACTAGCGGGGTACAATGAGCAGTTCTTC. Translated, it gives CASSHQLAGYNEQFF.

This clonotype was counted between two and nine times. The rearrangement uses TRBV5-1 and TRBJ2-1, with 14 bases lining up with TRBD2. V trimming: 3 bases; J trimming: 8 bases; junction bases outside the gene matches: 4. Per the germline V gene, CDR1 is SGHRS and CDR2 is YFSETQ. The CDR3 spans 15 residues. CDR3 sequence (DNA): TGCGCCAGCAGCTCACCGGGACTAGCGGGAGATGAGCAGTTCTTC. Its protein is CASSSPGLAGDEQFF. Full variable domain (missing parts from reference TRBV5-1 and TRBJ2-1): KAGVTQTPRYLIKTRGQQVTLSCSPISGHRSVSWYQQTPGQGLQFLFEYFSETQRNKGNFPGRFSGRQFSNSRSEMNVSTLELGDSALYLCASSSPGLAGDEQFFGPGTRLTVL.